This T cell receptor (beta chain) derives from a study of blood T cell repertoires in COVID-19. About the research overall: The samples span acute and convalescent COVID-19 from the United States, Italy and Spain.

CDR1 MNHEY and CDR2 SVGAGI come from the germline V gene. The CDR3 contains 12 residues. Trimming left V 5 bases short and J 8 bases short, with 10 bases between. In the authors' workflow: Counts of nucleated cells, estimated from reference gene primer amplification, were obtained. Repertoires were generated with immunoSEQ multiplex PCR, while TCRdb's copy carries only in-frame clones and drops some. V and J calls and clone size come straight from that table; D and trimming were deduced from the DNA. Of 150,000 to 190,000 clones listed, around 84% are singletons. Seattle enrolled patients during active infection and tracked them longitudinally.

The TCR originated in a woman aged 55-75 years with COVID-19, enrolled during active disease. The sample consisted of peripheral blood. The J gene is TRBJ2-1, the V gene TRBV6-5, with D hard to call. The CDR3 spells CASSNLRDEQFF. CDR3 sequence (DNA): TGTGCCAGCAGTAATCTACGCGATGAGCAGTTCTTC.